This T cell receptor (beta chain) was observed in a study of T cells expressing NK-cell markers. Study details: Among eight sequenced donors, seven carried HCMV seropositivity while one was seronegative.

Study-wide results and caveats: Once again these clonotypes came out on top in the CD3+CD56-NKG2C+ fraction of a handful of donors.

Remarks on this clonotype: Its specificity is unknown.

The cDNA for TCR beta came from 5'RACE template switching with UMIs. TCRdb processed the 5' RACE reads again and assigns one entry to each CDR3 protein, with no DNA. This sample's table reports about 260,000 distinct CDR3 sequences. This CDR3 is 14 amino acids long. Per germline, CDR1 LGHDT and CDR2 YNNKEL (reference sequence). The genes are TRBV3-1 and TRBJ2-1; checking the TCRdb D call of TRBD1 is not possible without DNA. The origin of this receptor is a man aged 18 to 30 in good health. The sequenced material came from blood T cells: a sorted CD56 or NKG2C T cell subset, CD4+ or CD8+ T cells, or bulk PBMC T cells (not recorded which). The CDR3 spells CASSKSTWGNEQFF.